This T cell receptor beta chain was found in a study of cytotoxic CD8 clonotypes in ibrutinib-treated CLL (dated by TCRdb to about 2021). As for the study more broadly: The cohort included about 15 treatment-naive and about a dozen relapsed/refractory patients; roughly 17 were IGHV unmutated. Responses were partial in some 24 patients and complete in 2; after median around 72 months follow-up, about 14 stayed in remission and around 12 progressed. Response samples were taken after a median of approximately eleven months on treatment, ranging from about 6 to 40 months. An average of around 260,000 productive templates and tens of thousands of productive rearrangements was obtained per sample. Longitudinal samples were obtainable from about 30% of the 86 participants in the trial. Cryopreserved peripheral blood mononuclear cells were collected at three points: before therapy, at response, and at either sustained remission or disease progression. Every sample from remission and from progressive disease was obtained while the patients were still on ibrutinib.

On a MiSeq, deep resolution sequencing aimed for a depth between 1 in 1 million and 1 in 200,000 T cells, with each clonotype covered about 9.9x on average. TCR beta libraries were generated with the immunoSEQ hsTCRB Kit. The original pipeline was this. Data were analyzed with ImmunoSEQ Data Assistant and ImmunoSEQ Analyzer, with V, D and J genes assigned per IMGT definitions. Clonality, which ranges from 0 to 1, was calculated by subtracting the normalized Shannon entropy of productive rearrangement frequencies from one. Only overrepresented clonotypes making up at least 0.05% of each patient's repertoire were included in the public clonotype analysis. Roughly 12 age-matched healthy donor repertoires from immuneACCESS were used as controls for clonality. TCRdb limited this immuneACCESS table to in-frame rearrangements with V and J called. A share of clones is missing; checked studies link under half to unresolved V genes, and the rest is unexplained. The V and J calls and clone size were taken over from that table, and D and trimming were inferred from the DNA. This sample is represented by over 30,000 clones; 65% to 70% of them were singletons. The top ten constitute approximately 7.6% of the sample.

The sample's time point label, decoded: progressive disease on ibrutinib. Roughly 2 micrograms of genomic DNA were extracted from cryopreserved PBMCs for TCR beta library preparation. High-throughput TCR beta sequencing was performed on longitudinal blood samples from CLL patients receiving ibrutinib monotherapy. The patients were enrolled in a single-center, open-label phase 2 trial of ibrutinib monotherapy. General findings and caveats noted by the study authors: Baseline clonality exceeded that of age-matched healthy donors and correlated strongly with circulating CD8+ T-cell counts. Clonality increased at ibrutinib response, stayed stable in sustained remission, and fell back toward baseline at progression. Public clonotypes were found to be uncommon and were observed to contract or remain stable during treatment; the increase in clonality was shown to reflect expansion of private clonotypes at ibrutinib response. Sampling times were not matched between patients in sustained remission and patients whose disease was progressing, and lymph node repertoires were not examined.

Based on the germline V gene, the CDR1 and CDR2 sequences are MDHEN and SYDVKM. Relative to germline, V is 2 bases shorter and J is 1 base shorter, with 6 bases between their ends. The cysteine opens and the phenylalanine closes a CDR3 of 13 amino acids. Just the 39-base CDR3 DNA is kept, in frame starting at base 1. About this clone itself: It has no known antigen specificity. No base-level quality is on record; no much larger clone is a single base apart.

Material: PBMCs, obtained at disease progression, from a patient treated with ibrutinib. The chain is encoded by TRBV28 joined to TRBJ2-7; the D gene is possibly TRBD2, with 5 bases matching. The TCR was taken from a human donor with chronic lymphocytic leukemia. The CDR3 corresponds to CASSLGGSYEQYF. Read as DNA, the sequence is TGTGCCAGCAGTTTAGGAGGATCCTACGAGCAGTACTTC.